Shown below are 20 T cell receptor beta chains from a single sample sequenced in a study of blood T cell repertoires in COVID-19. The data were produced by immunoSEQ multiplex PCR, yet TCRdb's version contains in-frame clones alone and is incomplete. The sample holds about 72,000 clones, more than 75% seen once. What was sequenced was peripheral blood. The receptor set was obtained from a human donor in a cohort sampled during active COVID-19.

This chain joins TRBV5-1 and TRBJ2-5; D may be TRBD2 (6 bases). This CDR3 has 13 residues. Trimming removed 4 bases from V and 5 bases from J, with 12 bases in between. CDR1 is SGHRS, CDR2 YFSETQ, per germline. DNA of the CDR3: TGCGCCAGCAGCCAACAGGAGGGGGAGACCCAGTACTTC. Translation: CASSQQEGETQYF.

This clone was seen a handful of times. This chain uses TRBV7-9 with TRBJ1-4; D gene uncertain. This CDR3 comprises 14 residues. Trimming left V 2 bases short and J 2 bases short, with 6 bases between. The germline V gene has CDR1 SEHNR and CDR2 FQNEAQ (reference sequence). CDR3: CASSLPSTNEKLFF. CDR3 DNA sequence: TGTGCCAGCAGCTTACCCTCCACTAATGAAAAACTGTTTTTT.

V usage is TRBV5-1 and J usage is TRBJ2-7, with 10 positions matching TRBD1. The trim removed 2 bases at V and 2 bases at J, leaving 1 base unmatched. Germline loops: CDR1 SGHRS, CDR2 YFSETQ. The CDR3 has 14 residues. The CDR3 bases are TGCGCCAGCAGCTTTGGGACAGGGGCCTACGAGCAGTACTTC. Translation gives CASSFGTGAYEQYF.

The chain employs TRBV6-4 and TRBJ1-1; D gene uncertain. Trimming took 8 bases from V and 0 from J, leaving 13 bases between them. Looked up from germline, CDR1 is MRHNA and CDR2 is SNTAGT. This CDR3 has 14 amino acids. CDR3 amino acids: CASPASRLNTEAFF. CDR3 coding DNA: TGTGCCAGCCCCGCTTCGAGATTGAACACTGAAGCTTTCTTT.

A single count supports this clone. The chain carries TRBV5-5 and TRBJ1-2; a possible D gene is TRBD1 (6 bases). V was cut by 3 bases and J by 6 bases, with 9 bases left in between. This CDR3 is built from 12 residues. Per the germline V gene, CDR1 is SGHKS and CDR2 is YYEKEE (reference sequence). For the CDR3, the DNA is TGTGCCAGCAGCTATTCAGGGGATGGCTACACCTTC. Protein product: CASSYSGDGYTF.

The chain links TRBV7-2 to TRBJ2-5; D not certain. The germline CDR1 and CDR2 sequences are SGHTA and FQGNSA. V lost 2 bases to trimming and J lost 4 bases, with 8 bases between them. The CDR3 runs to 13 residues. CDR3 DNA: TGTGCCAGCAGCTTACTAATACTAGAGACCCAGTACTTC. Its translation is CASSLLILETQYF.

A few counts support this clone. V gene TRBV7-6 combines with J gene TRBJ2-7; maybe TRBD1 (5 bases). This CDR3 comprises 15 residues. V lost 5 bases and J lost 3, with 17 bases in between. Germline V lookup: CDR1 SGHVS, CDR2 FNYEAQ. CDR3 DNA: TGTGCCAGCAGCCCTATCGGACACTCGGGCTACGAGCAGTACTTC. This codes for CASSPIGHSGYEQYF.

The rearrangement uses TRBV2 and TRBJ2-1, with D perhaps matching TRBD1 (6 bases). The germline V and J ends were trimmed by 6 bases and 8 bases, with 14 bases remaining between them. Germline lookup yields CDR1 SNHLY and CDR2 FYNNEI. The CDR3 length is 13 residues. The CDR3 DNA is TGTGCCAGCAGCGACGACAGGTCTGATGAGCAGTTCTTC. This encodes CASSDDRSDEQFF. Supplemented by reference TRBV2 and TRBJ2-1, the full variable domain reads EPEVTQTPSHQVTQMGQEVILRCVPISNHLYFYWYRQILGQKVEFLVSFYNNEISEKSEIFDDQFSVERPDGSNFTLKIRSTKLEDSAMYFCASSDDRSDEQFFGPGTRLTVL.

The chain couples TRBV30 to TRBJ1-3; a possible D gene is TRBD1 (5 bases). The CDR3 loop spans 13 amino acids. V was trimmed by 7 bases and J by 0 bases, leaving 10 bases between them. Germline V gene sequence: CDR1 GTSNPN, CDR2 SVGIG (reference sequence). CDR3 protein: CALDTSSGNTIYF. The CDR3 DNA is TGTGCCTTGGACACGAGCTCTGGAAACACCATATATTTT.

The chain has TRBV2 and TRBJ1-5; D perhaps matches TRBD1 (6 bases). The V end was cut by 6 bases, the J end by 6 bases, with 15 bases between. The CDR3 is 14 residues long. Germline V gene sequence: CDR1 SNHLY, CDR2 FYNNEI. The CDR3 DNA reads TGTGCCAGCAGCCACGAGGGGGTCGGTCAGCCCCAGCATTTT. Amino acid sequence: CASSHEGVGQPQHF.

This clone turned up a few times. The chain recombines TRBV5-5 with TRBJ1-5, with D perhaps TRBD1 (6 bases). The germline gives CDR1 SGHKS, CDR2 YYEKEE (reference sequence). The germline V and J ends were trimmed by 4 bases and 6 bases, with 20 bases remaining between them. This CDR3 has 16 amino acids. The CDR3 DNA is TGTGCCAGCAGCCAACGGCCGGACAGTTATGTTCAGCCCCAGCATTTT. It codes for CASSQRPDSYVQPQHF.

The genes are TRBV2 and TRBJ2-7; D possibly corresponds to TRBD1 (6 bases). V lost 6 bases and J 2 bases, leaving 17 bases between the germline ends. CDR3 size: 15 residues. Germline values: CDR1 SNHLY, CDR2 FYNNEI. The CDR3 DNA is TGTGCCAGCAGCGACGGGACACCTACTACCTACGAGCAGTACTTC. Translated: CASSDGTPTTYEQYF.

This chain uses TRBV30 with TRBJ2-5, with TRBD1 identical over 9 bases. V lost 2 bases to trimming and J lost 4 bases; unmatched junction nucleotides: 8. CDR1 and CDR2 (germline): GTSNPN, SVGIG (reference sequence). The CDR3 totals 15 residues. CDR3 nucleotide sequence: TGTGCCTGGAGTTACCGGGACAGGGCCCCAGAGACCCAGTACTTC. It codes for CAWSYRDRAPETQYF.

In DNA form, the CDR3 reads TGTGCCAGCAGCGTCGGGACAGCAACTAATGAAAAACTGTTTTTT. This encodes CASSVGTATNEKLFF. The chain uses TRBV13 and TRBJ1-4, with TRBD1 matching over 7 bases. The CDR3 runs to 15 residues. Per the germline V gene, CDR1 is PRHDT and CDR2 is FYEKMQ (reference sequence). The V gene end was trimmed by 5 bases and the J gene end by 0 bases; junction bases not matched to a gene: 3.

This rearrangement joins TRBV5-6 to TRBJ1-2, with D hard to call. In germline, CDR1 is SGHDT, CDR2 YYEEEE. The CDR3 is made up of 14 amino acids. Trimming took off 2 bases at V and 0 bases at J, with 8 bases between the two ends. CDR3 in amino acids: CASSFRVANYGYTF. The CDR3 region has the DNA TGTGCCAGCAGCTTTCGGGTAGCTAACTATGGCTACACCTTC.

This chain uses TRBV19 with TRBJ2-7, with D hard to call. The CDR3 length is 13 residues. Trimming cost V 5 bases and J 5 bases, with 13 bases left between them. CDR1 LNHDA and CDR2 SQIVND come from the germline V gene (reference sequence). The chain's CDR3 is CASSPSTMNEQYF. Written as DNA, the CDR3 is TGTGCCAGTAGTCCTTCTACGATGAACGAGCAGTACTTC.

This chain connects TRBV5-4 to TRBJ2-3; TRBD2 matches at 10 bases. Germline assignment: CDR1 SGHNT and CDR2 YYREEE (reference sequence). J lost 4 bases, V lost 1 base, and 9 bases had no gene match. CDR3 length: 17 amino acids. The CDR3 nucleotides are TGTGCCAGCAGCTTGTCAGGAAGCGGGGGGGTATCAGATACGCAGTATTTT. This codes for CASSLSGSGGVSDTQYF.

This chain uses TRBV7-9 with TRBJ1-1; 7 positions agree with TRBD1. Unmatched junction bases numbered 4, after V lost 5 bases and J lost 1 base. Germline lookup yields CDR1 SEHNR and CDR2 FQNEAQ (reference sequence). This CDR3 is built from 14 residues. This CDR3 reads CASSQGQWNTEAFF. CDR3 DNA sequence: TGTGCCAGCAGCCAGGGACAGTGGAACACTGAAGCTTTCTTT.

The chain employs TRBV18 and TRBJ2-7; perhaps TRBD1 as D (6 bases). This CDR3 region has 16 residues. Trimming removed 6 bases from V and 0 bases from J, with 18 bases in between. Germline values: CDR1 KGHSH, CDR2 LQKENI. CDR3 protein: CASSPNTGTLSYEQYF. Written as DNA, the CDR3 is TGTGCCAGCTCTCCAAATACAGGGACGCTCTCCTACGAGCAGTACTTC.

This clone was recorded once. V and J are TRBV10-2 and TRBJ2-7, with TRBD1 matching 9 bases. The junction had 12 bases not matched to a gene; V was cut back by 8 bases and J by 1 base. Germline CDR1 is WSHSY and CDR2 is SAAADI. The CDR3 sequence is 16 residues long. The CDR3 nucleotides are TGCGCCAGCTCCCCACGAGGGACAGGGTTTTCCTACGAGCAGTACTTC. Translated: CASSPRGTGFSYEQYF.